This T cell receptor beta chain was retrieved from a study of T cells in localized non-small cell lung cancer. Points from the study as a whole: Adjacent uninvolved lung tissue had the highest T cell clonality, exceeding tumor. Higher T cell density in the blood was associated with longer overall survival, whereas higher adjacent-lung clonality associated with shorter survival. Heterogeneity cannot be ruled out, as sequencing used one tumor region only. In adjacent lung appeared a median about 58 of the top 100 tumor clones.

Some clones are missing from TCRdb's copy, which holds only in-frame ones; the method was immunoSEQ multiplex PCR. The sample contains tens of thousands of clones, roughly four fifths of which appear only once. This CDR3 region has 14 residues. Germline CDR1 MNHEY, CDR2 SVGAGI. Trimming took 6 bases from V and 7 from J, leaving 19 bases between them. Regarding this clone: Its specificity is not known.

The chain recombines TRBV6-5 with TRBJ2-7, with D unresolved. This clonotype originated in a man between 40 and 70 years old with stage II lung adenocarcinoma. Sequenced material: PBMCs, taken before any cancer treatment. The CDR3 is CASSYGPGSYEQYF. DNA of the CDR3: TGTGCCAGCAGCTACGGACCCGGCAGTTATGAGCAGTACTTC.